This TCR beta chain emerged from a study of blood T cell repertoires in COVID-19. Germline CDR1 SGHVS, CDR2 FQNEAQ. V dropped 10 bases and J dropped 6; count of bases not matched to a gene: 8. The CDR3 runs 13 residues. Sequencing was performed with immunoSEQ multiplex PCR; in TCRdb, only in-frame clones are kept and a portion is missing. This sample carries 300,000 to 500,000 clones, 70% to 90% of them seen once, and the ten largest clones take approximately 2.1%. This sequence originates from a woman aged 40 to 55 with acute COVID-19. V and J are TRBV7-8 and TRBJ2-1; 8 nucleotides align to TRBD1. The sequenced material came from PBMCs or T cells enriched from blood (not recorded which). The CDR3 protein is CATEDRGSNEQFF. The CDR3 DNA reads as TGTGCCACCGAAGACAGGGGCTCCAATGAGCAGTTCTTC.